This T cell receptor (beta chain) emerged from a study of beta chain features in type 1 diabetes. Study-level results: Among patients with Type 1 diabetes, TCRB CDR3s were moderately but significantly shorter in every one of the four CD4+ subsets. Using cDNA template may skew counts toward highly expressing activated cells.

This clone was detected only a few times. Its specificity is unknown. As every portion of the isolated RNA was reverse transcribed, the sequencing read expressed TCRB transcripts. TCRdb keeps only in-frame clones here, not all; method: immunoSEQ multiplex PCR. In the table there are 300,000 or so clones, roughly an eighth of which are singletons. One heparinised blood draw averaging about 110 mL was given by each donor. Sorted populations all had greater than 98% purity. Sequences were obtained from naive CD4+ T cells from blood. The source is a man aged 25-40 years with type 1 diabetes.

The CDR3 reads CASSLQVTDTQYF. CDR3 nucleotides: TGTGCCAGCAGCTTACAGGTCACAGATACGCAGTATTTT. The genes are TRBV7-2 and TRBJ2-3; unclear D gene. Germline V gives CDR1 SGHTA, CDR2 FQGNSA. The ends were cut back, 2 bases at V and 2 bases at J, with 5 bases in the middle. CDR3 length equals 13 residues.